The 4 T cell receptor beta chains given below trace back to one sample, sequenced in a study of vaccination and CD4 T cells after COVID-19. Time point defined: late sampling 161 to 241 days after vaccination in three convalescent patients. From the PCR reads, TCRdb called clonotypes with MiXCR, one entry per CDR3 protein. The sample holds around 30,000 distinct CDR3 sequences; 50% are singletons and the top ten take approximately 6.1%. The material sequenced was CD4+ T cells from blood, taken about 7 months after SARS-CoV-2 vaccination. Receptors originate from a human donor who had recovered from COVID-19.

CDR3 nucleotides: TGTGCCTGGAGTGTACAAAGACAGGCCTACGAGCAGTACTTC. Translation gives CAWSVQRQAYEQYF. The chain is built from TRBV30 and TRBJ2-7; D is perhaps TRBD1 (6 bases). This CDR3 contains 14 residues. Trimming pared 0 bases from V and 2 bases from J, leaving 11 bases between. Germline V gene sequence: CDR1 GTSNPN, CDR2 SVGIG (reference sequence). The full variable domain, rest sourced from reference TRBV30 and TRBJ2-7, is SQTIHQWPATLVQPVGSPLSLECTVEGTSNPNLYWYRQAAGRGLQLLFYSVGIGQISSEVPQNLSASRPQDRQFILSSKKLLLSDSGFYLCAWSVQRQAYEQYFGPGTRLTVT.

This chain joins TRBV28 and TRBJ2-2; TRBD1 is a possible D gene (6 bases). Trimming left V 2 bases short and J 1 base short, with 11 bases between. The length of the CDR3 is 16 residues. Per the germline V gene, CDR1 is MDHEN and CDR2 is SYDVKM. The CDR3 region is CASSLATGLNTGELFF. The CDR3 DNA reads TGTGCCAGCAGTTTAGCGACAGGACTGAACACCGGGGAGCTGTTTTTT.

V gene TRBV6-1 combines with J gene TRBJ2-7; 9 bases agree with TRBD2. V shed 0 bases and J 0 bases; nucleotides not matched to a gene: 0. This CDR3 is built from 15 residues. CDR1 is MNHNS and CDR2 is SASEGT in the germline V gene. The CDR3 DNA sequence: TGTGCCAGCAGTGAAGCTAGCGGGAGCTCCTACGAGCAGTACTTC. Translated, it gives CASSEASGSSYEQYF.

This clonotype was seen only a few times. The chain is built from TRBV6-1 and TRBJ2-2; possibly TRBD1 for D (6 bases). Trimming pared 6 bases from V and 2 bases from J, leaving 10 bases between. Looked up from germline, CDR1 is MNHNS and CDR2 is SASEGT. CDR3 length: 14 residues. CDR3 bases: TGTGCCAGCAGCGGACAGACCAACACCGGGGAGCTGTTTTTT. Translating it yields CASSGQTNTGELFF.